The entry below gives a single T cell receptor (beta chain) sequence along with its context. Its matching antigen is unknown. The data were produced by immunoSEQ multiplex PCR, yet TCRdb's version contains in-frame clones alone and is incomplete. The sample includes about 140,000 clones, 75% to 80% of them seen just once. The sample comes from a study of cytotoxic CD8 clonotypes in ibrutinib-treated CLL. General observations from the study: Under therapy, public clonotypes either contracted or stayed stable, and they were uncommon.

The CDR3 length is 13 residues. Trimming removed 8 bases from V and 1 base from J; junction bases left unmatched: 5. Germline-derived CDR1 and CDR2 are SGHRS and YFSETQ. This TCR was sampled from a human donor with chronic lymphocytic leukemia. The sample was PBMCs, taken after 24 months of ibrutinib treatment. The gene calls are TRBV5-1 and TRBJ1-2; the match to TRBD1 covers 7 bases. CDR3: CARRGPRNYGYTF. CDR3 in DNA: TGCGCCAGGAGGGGGCCCCGTAACTATGGCTACACCTTC.